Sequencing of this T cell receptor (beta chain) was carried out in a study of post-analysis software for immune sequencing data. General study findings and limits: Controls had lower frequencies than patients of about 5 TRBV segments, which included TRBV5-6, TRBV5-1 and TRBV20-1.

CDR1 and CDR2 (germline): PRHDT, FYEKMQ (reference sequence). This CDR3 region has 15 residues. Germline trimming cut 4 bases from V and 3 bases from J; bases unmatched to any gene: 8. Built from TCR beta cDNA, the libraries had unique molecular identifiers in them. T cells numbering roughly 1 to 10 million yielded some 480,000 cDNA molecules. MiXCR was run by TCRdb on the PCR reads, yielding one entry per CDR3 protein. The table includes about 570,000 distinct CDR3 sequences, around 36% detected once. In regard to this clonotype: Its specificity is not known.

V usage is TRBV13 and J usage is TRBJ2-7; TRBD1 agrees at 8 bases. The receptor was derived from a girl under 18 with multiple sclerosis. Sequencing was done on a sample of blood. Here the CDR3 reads CASSSAGQGIYEQYF. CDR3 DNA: TGTGCCAGCAGCTCCGCCGGACAGGGAATCTACGAGCAGTACTTC.